Listed below are T cell receptor beta chains from one sample, sequenced in a study of blood T cell repertoires in COVID-19. Clones were sequenced by immunoSEQ multiplex PCR, and TCRdb holds only the in-frame ones, with some missing. The repertoire consists of some 56,000 clones, with approximately 83% occurring once and the leading ten covering 11%. The sequencing input was peripheral blood. The receptor source for this set is a man at least 80 years old with COVID-19, enrolled during active disease. The CDR3 runs from the conserved cysteine through the conserved F or W. A D gene is named only where the DNA matches it firmly. Clone size appears in some rows only: once, few, many, or a class for an expanded clone.

size: .
J: TRBJ1-1
length: 12
V: TRBV29-1
D: .
CDR3: CSVDPGNTEAFF
DNA: TGCAGCGTTGATCCGGGGAATACTGAAGCTTTCTTT

size: .
J: TRBJ1-5
length: 17
V: TRBV4-2
D: .
CDR3: CASSQGIENYSNQPQHF
DNA: TGTGCCAGCAGCCAAGGCATTGAGAATTATAGCAATCAGCCCCAGCATTTT

size: .
J: TRBJ2-1
length: 16
V: TRBV19
D: TRBD2
CDR3: CASSIPTSGGAGEQFF
DNA: TGTGCCAGTAGTATCCCGACTAGCGGGGGGGCGGGGGAGCAGTTCTTC

size: .
J: TRBJ1-1
length: 14
V: TRBV7-2
D: .
CDR3: CASSPSWGNTEAFF
DNA: TGTGCCAGCAGCCCCAGCTGGGGCAACACTGAAGCTTTCTTT

size: .
J: TRBJ2-1
length: 14
V: TRBV2
D: .
CDR3: CASSVSVASREQFF
DNA: TGTGCCAGCAGTGTTTCGGTAGCGTCTCGTGAGCAGTTCTTC

size: once
J: TRBJ1-3
length: 15
V: TRBV7-2
D: TRBD1
CDR3: CASSLRGTGLVTIYF
DNA: TGTGCCAGCAGCTTAAGGGGGACAGGGTTGGTCACCATATATTTT

size: few
J: TRBJ2-5
length: 14
V: TRBV3-1/TRBV3-2
D: TRBD1
CDR3: CASSQAQGIETQYF
DNA: TGTGCCAGCAGCCAAGCACAGGGGATAGAGACCCAGTACTTC

size: .
J: TRBJ1-6
length: 16
V: TRBV4-3
D: TRBD1
CDR3: CASSQELGTGNSPLHF
DNA: TGCGCCAGCAGCCAAGAATTGGGGACAGGGAATTCACCCCTCCACTTT

size: .
J: TRBJ1-1
length: 13
V: TRBV18
D: .
CDR3: CASSPAGGTEAFF
DNA: TGTGCCAGCTCCCCAGCGGGGGGCACTGAAGCTTTCTTT

size: .
J: TRBJ2-1
length: 13
V: TRBV5-6
D: .
CDR3: CASSLAGLDEQFF
DNA: TGTGCCAGCAGCTTGGCCGGACTCGATGAGCAGTTCTTC

size: .
J: TRBJ1-4
length: 13
V: TRBV19
D: TRBD1
CDR3: CASSRDRVEKLFF
DNA: TGTGCCAGTAGCCGGGACAGGGTCGAAAAACTGTTTTTT

size: .
J: TRBJ2-2
length: 15
V: TRBV9
D: TRBD1
CDR3: CASSTGTGSTGELFF
DNA: TGTGCCAGCAGCACCGGGACAGGGAGCACCGGGGAGCTGTTTTTT

size: .
J: TRBJ2-5
length: 15
V: TRBV7-2
D: .
CDR3: CASSLAYRYQETQYF
DNA: TGTGCCAGCAGCTTAGCTTACAGGTACCAAGAGACCCAGTACTTC

size: .
J: TRBJ1-5
length: 14
V: TRBV6-5
D: TRBD1
CDR3: CASQIDRADQPQHF
DNA: TGTGCCAGCCAAATCGACAGGGCCGATCAGCCCCAGCATTTT

size: .
J: TRBJ1-2
length: 12
V: TRBV9
D: .
CDR3: CASSVQGFGYTF
DNA: TGTGCCAGCAGCGTACAGGGTTTTGGCTACACCTTC

size: .
J: TRBJ1-5
length: 14
V: TRBV18
D: .
CDR3: CASSPETGYQPQHF
DNA: TGTGCCAGCTCACCAGAGACAGGTTATCAGCCCCAGCATTTT

size: .
J: TRBJ1-6
length: 14
V: TRBV19
D: .
CDR3: CASMEGQGSTPLHF
DNA: TGTGCCAGTATGGAAGGGCAGGGGTCTACACCCCTCCACTTT

size: .
J: TRBJ1-2
length: 13
V: TRBV12-3/TRBV12-4
D: .
CDR3: CASSLREAYGYTF
DNA: TGTGCCAGCAGTTTACGGGAGGCCTATGGCTACACCTTC

size: few
J: TRBJ1-2
length: 13
V: TRBV6-2/TRBV6-3
D: .
CDR3: CASSYPAVVGYTF
DNA: TGTGCCAGCAGTTACCCGGCGGTCGTAGGCTACACCTTC

size: few
J: TRBJ2-2
length: 15
V: TRBV9
D: TRBD2
CDR3: CASSETSGDTGELFF
DNA: TGTGCCAGCAGCGAGACTAGCGGGGACACCGGGGAGCTGTTTTTT

size: once
J: TRBJ2-2
length: 13
V: TRBV27
D: TRBD1
CDR3: CASSRQGYGELFF
DNA: TGTGCCAGCAGTCGACAGGGATACGGGGAGCTGTTTTTT

size: few
J: TRBJ1-2
length: 15
V: TRBV11-2
D: .
CDR3: CASSLVTGSNYGYTF
DNA: TGTGCCAGCAGCTTAGTAACCGGGTCTAACTATGGCTACACCTTC

size: .
J: TRBJ2-7
length: 13
V: TRBV11-3
D: TRBD1
CDR3: CASSWTGGGEQYF
DNA: TGTGCCAGCAGCTGGACAGGGGGAGGCGAGCAGTACTTC